The rows below give T cell receptor beta chains drawn from one sample of a study of T cells of healthy individuals. TCRdb passed the 5' RACE reads through MiXCR, listing each CDR3 protein once. The data hold approximately 100,000 distinct CDR3 sequences, with roughly a sixth observed a single time. Receptors originate from a human donor in good health. CDR3s include the opening cysteine and the closing phenylalanine or tryptophan. The D gene is left open where the match is weak. Size values are once, few and many counts, or a class for expanded clones, and some rows have none.

d_gene,v_gene,j_gene,abundance,CDR3nt,CDR3aa
-,TRBV18,TRBJ1-2,-,TGTGCCAGCTCACCACCCCAGGGGAGCTATGGCTACACCTTC,CASSPPQGSYGYTF
-,TRBV18,TRBJ2-5,few,TGTGCCAGCTCACCCTTCGAGGAAGAGACCCAGTACTTC,CASSPFEEETQYF
TRBD1,TRBV27,TRBJ1-2,-,TGTGCCAGCAGAAGGACAGGTCGGAATGGGGGCTACACCTTC,CASRRTGRNGGYTF
TRBD1,TRBV30,TRBJ2-3,-,TGTGCCTGGGACAGGGGGCTTAGCACAGATACGCAGTATTTT,CAWDRGLSTDTQYF
-,TRBV6-5,TRBJ1-2,-,TGTGCCAGCAGGGAGTCGGGGGCTACAAATGGCTACACCTTC,CASRESGATNGYTF
TRBD2,TRBV3-1,TRBJ2-3,-,TGTGCCAGCAGCCAAGATTTAGAGGGACTAGCGGGGGGAACAGATACGCAGTATTTT,CASSQDLEGLAGGTDTQYF
-,TRBV2,TRBJ1-3,-,TGTGCCAGCAGCCGCGATGGAAACACCATATATTTT,CASSRDGNTIYF
TRBD2,TRBV28,TRBJ2-2,-,TGTGCCAGCACCATCCTGGGACTAGCGAGGAACACCGGGGAGCTGTTTTTT,CASTILGLARNTGELFF
-,TRBV12-3/TRBV12-4,TRBJ1-1,-,TGTGCCAGCAGTTTCGACTACACTGAAGCTTTCTTT,CASSFDYTEAFF
TRBD2,TRBV7-2,TRBJ2-3,few,TGTGCCAGCACCTTACGACCTAGCGGGGGGGCTTATCTGCAGTATTTT,CASTLRPSGGAYLQYF
-,TRBV6-5,TRBJ1-1,-,TGTGCCAGCAGAATAAGCCGGACGTACACTGAAGCTTTCTTT,CASRISRTYTEAFF
-,TRBV2,TRBJ2-5,few,TGTGCCAGCAGTCCCATGGTGGCCACTGGCCAGTACTTC,CASSPMVATGQYF
-,TRBV20-1,TRBJ2-4,few,TGCAGTGCTAGAGGCCACAGGGATCGGGGCAAAAACATTCAGTACTTC,CSARGHRDRGKNIQYF
-,TRBV4-2,TRBJ1-1,few,TGTGCCAGCAGCCTGAACATGCTCGAAGCTTTCTTT,CASSLNMLEAFF
TRBD2,TRBV28,TRBJ2-3,few,TGTGCCAGCAGTTTACCCCCTGGACTAGCGGGGGGATCAGATACGCAGTATTTT,CASSLPPGLAGGSDTQYF
TRBD1,TRBV12-3/TRBV12-4,TRBJ2-7,-,TGTGCCAGCAGACCGGGACAGACAAGCTACGAGCAGTACTTC,CASRPGQTSYEQYF
-,TRBV6-1,TRBJ1-5,few,TGTGCCAGCAGTGAAGCTTTGGGCCCGTGGGGCAATCAGCCCCAGCATTTT,CASSEALGPWGNQPQHF
TRBD1,TRBV2,TRBJ1-6,few,TGTGCCAGCAGTGAAGCCCCGGCCGGGACAGGGTCTCCCCTCCACTTT,CASSEAPAGTGSPLHF
-,TRBV6-2/TRBV6-3,TRBJ2-7,-,TGTGCCAGCAGCACCGATTCCTACGAGCAGTACTTC,CASSTDSYEQYF
-,TRBV4-1,TRBJ1-1,-,TGCGCCAGCAGCCAAGATAAAGCGTCCGAAGCTTTCTTT,CASSQDKASEAFF
-,TRBV20-1,TRBJ1-1,-,TGCAGTGCTAGAGACGGGGGAGCGAACACTGAAGCTTTCTTT,CSARDGGANTEAFF
-,TRBV28,TRBJ2-7,-,TGTGCCACAGGTGGGGGTCCGGGCGAGCAGTACTTC,CATGGGPGEQYF
TRBD1,TRBV11-2,TRBJ1-5,many,TGTGCCAGCAGCTTAGATCGGACAGGGGCCCAGCATTTT,CASSLDRTGAQHF
TRBD1,TRBV7-8,TRBJ1-3,-,TGTGCCACACAGGGGCTAGATGGAAACACCATATATTTT,CATQGLDGNTIYF
TRBD2,TRBV2,TRBJ2-6,few,TGTGCCAGCTCAGGCGGGGGACTGACTTTC,CASSGGGLTF
-,TRBV7-9,TRBJ1-3,-,TGTGCCAGCGGCCGCAGACTCCCCGGGGACGCCATATATTTT,CASGRRLPGDAIYF
-,TRBV15,TRBJ1-4,many,TGTGCCACCAGCAGAGATCGGTGGGAAAATGAAAAACTGTTTTTT,CATSRDRWENEKLFF
TRBD1,TRBV6-2/TRBV6-3,TRBJ2-1,-,TGTGCCAGCAGTTATAGACAGGGGGAGGCCAATGAGCAGTTCTTC,CASSYRQGEANEQFF
-,TRBV20-1,TRBJ2-1,-,TGCAGTCCAAGGGGGGGAGGGTCGGAACGAAGCTCCTACAATGAGCAGTTCTTC,CSPRGGGSERSSYNEQFF
TRBD2,TRBV18,TRBJ2-3,many,TGTGCCAGCTCCGGGACTAGCGGCAATACGCAGTATTTT,CASSGTSGNTQYF
TRBD2,TRBV6-4,TRBJ2-3,few,TGTGCCAGCAGTGACCGGGCGGGAGGGCATGATACGCAGTATTTT,CASSDRAGGHDTQYF